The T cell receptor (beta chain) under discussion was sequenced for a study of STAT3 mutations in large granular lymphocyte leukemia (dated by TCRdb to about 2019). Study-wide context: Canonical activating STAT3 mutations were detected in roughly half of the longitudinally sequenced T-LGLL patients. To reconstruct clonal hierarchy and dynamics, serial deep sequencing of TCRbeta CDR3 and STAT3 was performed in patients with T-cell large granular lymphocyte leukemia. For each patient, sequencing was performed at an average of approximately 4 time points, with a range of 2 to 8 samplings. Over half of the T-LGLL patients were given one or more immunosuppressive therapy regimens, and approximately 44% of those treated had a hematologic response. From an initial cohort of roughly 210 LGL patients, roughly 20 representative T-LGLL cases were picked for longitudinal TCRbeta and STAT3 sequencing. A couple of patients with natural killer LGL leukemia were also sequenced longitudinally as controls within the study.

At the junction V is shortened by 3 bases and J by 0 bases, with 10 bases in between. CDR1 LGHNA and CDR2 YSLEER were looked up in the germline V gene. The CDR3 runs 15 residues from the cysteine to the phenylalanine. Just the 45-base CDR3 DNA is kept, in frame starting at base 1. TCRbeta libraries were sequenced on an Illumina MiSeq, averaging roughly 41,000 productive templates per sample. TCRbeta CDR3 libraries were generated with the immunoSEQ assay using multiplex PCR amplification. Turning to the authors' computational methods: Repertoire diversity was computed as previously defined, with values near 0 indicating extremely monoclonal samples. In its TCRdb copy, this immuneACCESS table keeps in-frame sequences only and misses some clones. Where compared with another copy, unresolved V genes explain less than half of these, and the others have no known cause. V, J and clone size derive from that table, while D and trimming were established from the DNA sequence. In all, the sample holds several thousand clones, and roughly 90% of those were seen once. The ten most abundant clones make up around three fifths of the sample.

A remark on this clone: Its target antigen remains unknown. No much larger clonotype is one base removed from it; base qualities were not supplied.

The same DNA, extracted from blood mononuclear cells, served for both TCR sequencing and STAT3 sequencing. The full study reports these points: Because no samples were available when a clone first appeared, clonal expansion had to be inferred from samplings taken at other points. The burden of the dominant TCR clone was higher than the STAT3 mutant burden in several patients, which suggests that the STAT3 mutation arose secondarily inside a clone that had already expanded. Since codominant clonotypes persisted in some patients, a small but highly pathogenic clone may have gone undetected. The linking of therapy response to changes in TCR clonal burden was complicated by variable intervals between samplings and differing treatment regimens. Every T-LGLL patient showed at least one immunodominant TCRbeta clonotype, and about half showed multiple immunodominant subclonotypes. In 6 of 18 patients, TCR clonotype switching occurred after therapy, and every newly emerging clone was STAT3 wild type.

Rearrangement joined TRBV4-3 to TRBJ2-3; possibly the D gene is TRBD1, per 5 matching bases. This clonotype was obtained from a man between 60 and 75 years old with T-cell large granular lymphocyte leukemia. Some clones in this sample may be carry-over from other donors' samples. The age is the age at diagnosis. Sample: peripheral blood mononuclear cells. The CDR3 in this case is CASSQGLLSTDTQYF. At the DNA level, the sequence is TGCGCCAGCAGCCAGGGGCTTTTGAGCACAGATACGCAGTATTTT.